Below, 18 T cell receptor beta chains from the same sample are listed, as sequenced in a study of cytomegalovirus exposure and HLA in healthy donors. The method was immunoSEQ multiplex PCR; TCRdb's version includes in-frame clones alone and lacks a portion of them. The sample includes about 110,000 clones, around 90% seen only once; the top ten take under 2%. Sequencing was done on a sample of PBMCs. The receptor set was obtained from a woman aged 18 to 35 in good health and CMV-seronegative.

The rearrangement uses TRBV6-1 and TRBJ1-1, with D possibly being TRBD1 (6 bases). Trimming stripped 6 bases from V and 1 base from J, with 9 bases between. CDR1 is MNHNS and CDR2 is SASEGT in the germline V gene. The length of the CDR3 is 13 residues. The CDR3 nucleotides are TGTGCCAGCAGGCAGGGGCCGAACACTGAAGCTTTCTTT. This codes for CASRQGPNTEAFF.

This chain uses TRBV7-9 with TRBJ2-2, with TRBD2 matching over 8 bases. This CDR3 is built from 16 residues. From germline, CDR1 is SEHNR and CDR2 FQNEAQ (reference sequence). After removal of 3 bases from V and 4 bases from J, the junction contained 7 bases not matched to a gene. For the CDR3, the DNA is TGTGCCAGCAGCTTGTTGAAGCGGGAGAGCACCGGGGAGCTGTTTTTT. Residues: CASSLLKRESTGELFF. The variable domain in full, with the rest retrieved from reference TRBV7-9 and TRBJ2-2, is DTGVSQNPRHKITKRGQNVTFRCDPISEHNRLYWYRQTLGQGPEFLTYFQNEAQLEKSRLLSDRFSAERPKGSFSTLEIQRTEQGDSAMYLCASSLLKRESTGELFFGEGSRLTVL.

The genes are TRBV7-2 and TRBJ2-1; 12 nucleotides match TRBD2. Germline V CDR1 and CDR2: SGHTA, FQGNSA. Germline trimming cut 4 bases from V and 2 bases from J; bases unmatched to any gene: 3. This CDR3 region has 16 residues. CDR3 DNA sequence: TGTGCCAGCAGCTCCCGGACTAGCGGGACCTACAATGAGCAGTTCTTC. It encodes CASSSRTSGTYNEQFF.

The V call is TRBV25-1, the J call TRBJ2-1; TRBD1 aligns across 9 bases. The CDR3 loop spans 13 amino acids. CDR1 is MGHDK, CDR2 SYGVNS, per germline. The trim removed 0 bases at V and 16 bases at J, leaving 7 bases unmatched. This CDR3 reads CASSEYKGQGNFF. CDR3 coding DNA: TGTGCCAGCAGTGAATATAAGGGACAGGGAAACTTCTTC.

The chain uses TRBV6-1 and TRBJ1-1, with D tentatively TRBD1 (5 bases). Trimming shortened V by 2 bases and J by 3 bases, and 13 bases separated the two germline ends. CDR1 MNHNS and CDR2 SASEGT come from the germline V gene. This CDR3 is 15 amino acids long. CDR3 residues: CASSEISGRDTEAFF. The DNA of the CDR3 is TGTGCCAGCAGTGAAATTTCAGGGAGGGACACTGAAGCTTTCTTT.

V usage is TRBV4-3 and J usage is TRBJ2-2, with D maybe TRBD1 (7 bases). The CDR3 has 14 residues. V lost 9 bases to trimming and J lost 5 bases, with 16 bases between them. Germline CDR1 reads LGHNA; CDR2 reads YSLEER. The CDR3 coding sequence is TGCGCCAGTGGAGGGGGCGCGGGGACCGGGGAGCTGTTTTTT. Translation gives CASGGGAGTGELFF.

The rearrangement joins TRBV6-5 to TRBJ1-1, with D maybe TRBD1 (6 bases). Germline CDR1 and CDR2: MNHEY and SVGAGI. The V gene lost 7 bases and the J gene lost 1 base, with 13 bases spanning the gap. This CDR3 spans 14 amino acids. CDR3 amino acids: CASTPGAENTEAFF. Here the CDR3 DNA reads TGTGCCAGCACCCCAGGGGCCGAGAACACTGAAGCTTTCTTT.

This clone was detected once. The chain employs TRBV6-1 and TRBJ2-7; 10 bases are shared with TRBD2. Trimming at V came to 7 bases and at J to 7 bases, leaving 7 bases not matched to a gene. In germline, CDR1 is MNHNS, CDR2 SASEGT. The CDR3 length is 13 residues. This chain's CDR3 is CASNPALAGEQYF. CDR3 sequence (DNA): TGTGCCAGCAACCCGGCACTAGCGGGAGAGCAGTACTTC.

The chain is built from TRBV2 and TRBJ2-2; tentatively, D is TRBD2 (6 bases). Between the trimmed V and J ends, which lost 7 bases and 7 bases, there was a span of 16 bases. Germline V CDR1 and CDR2: SNHLY, FYNNEI. The CDR3 has 14 amino acids. CDR3: CASNGRVRLGELFF. The CDR3 DNA is TGTGCCAGCAACGGGAGAGTCCGCCTCGGGGAGCTGTTTTTT. The full variable domain, completed using reference TRBV2 and TRBJ2-2, is EPEVTQTPSHQVTQMGQEVILRCVPISNHLYFYWYRQILGQKVEFLVSFYNNEISEKSEIFDDQFSVERPDGSNFTLKIRSTKLEDSAMYFCASNGRVRLGELFFGEGSRLTVL.

The rearrangement uses TRBV28 and TRBJ2-2; no definite D call. This CDR3 has 13 residues. In germline, CDR1 is MDHEN, CDR2 SYDVKM. Trimming shortened V by 10 bases and J by 6 bases, and 15 bases separated the two germline ends. The CDR3 loop reads CATPSVIPGELFF. CDR3 sequence (DNA): TGTGCCACCCCCTCAGTTATCCCCGGGGAGCTGTTTTTT.

V and J are TRBV29-1 and TRBJ2-7; 8 bases map to TRBD2. CDR3 length equals 13 residues. Germline CDR1 SQVTM, CDR2 ANQGSEA. The trim removed 2 bases at V and 3 bases at J, leaving 3 bases unmatched. The CDR3 here is CSVEFGRGYEQYF. As DNA, the CDR3 is TGCAGCGTTGAATTCGGGAGGGGCTACGAGCAGTACTTC.

The chain recombines TRBV28 with TRBJ2-6, with 8 bases that match TRBD1. The CDR3 is 16 residues long. The V gene's germline CDR1 is MDHEN and CDR2 SYDVKM. V lost 10 bases to trimming and J lost 4 bases; unmatched junction nucleotides: 12. CDR3 sequence: CATLHNRGRGANVLTF. For the CDR3, the DNA is TGTGCCACCCTCCATAACAGGGGGAGAGGGGCCAACGTCCTGACTTTC.

The rearrangement joins TRBV5-7 to TRBJ2-3; 7 bases line up with TRBD1. TRBV5-7 is assigned to the ORF class and has an uncertain function. CDR3 length: 18 amino acids. Trimming removed 4 bases from V and 3 bases from J; junction bases left unmatched: 17. CDR3 loop: CASSPLTPPTGWTDTQYF. The CDR3 DNA reads as TGTGCCAGCAGCCCTTTGACACCCCCGACAGGGTGGACAGATACGCAGTATTTT.

The chain couples TRBV6-1 to TRBJ2-7; 10 bases fit TRBD1. The CDR3 length is 15 residues. Looked up from germline, CDR1 is MNHNS and CDR2 is SASEGT. Trimming took 4 bases from V and 3 from J; bases not matched to a gene: 6. The CDR3 is CASSVGDRGYYEQYF. The DNA for the CDR3 is TGTGCCAGCAGTGTAGGGGACAGGGGCTACTACGAGCAGTACTTC.

This sequence joins TRBV6-5 and TRBJ2-1, with no clear D. Germline-derived CDR1 and CDR2 are MNHEY and SVGAGI. The CDR3 runs 14 residues. Trimming removed 4 bases at V and 13 bases at J, with 20 bases between. CDR3 bases: TGTGCCAGCAGTTCCCCTACTATTCCTGGTATCCAGTTCTTC. Translating it yields CASSSPTIPGIQFF.

The rearrangement links TRBV30 to TRBJ1-2; no reliable D call. Germline V gives CDR1 GTSNPN, CDR2 SVGIG (reference sequence). V shed 6 bases and J shed 8 bases, with 19 bases lying between them. CDR3 length: 13 amino acids. The CDR3 coding sequence is TGTGCCTGCCCTGACACCCCCCCCACCGGCTACACCTTC. The encoded protein is CACPDTPPTGYTF.

This chain links TRBV28 with TRBJ2-1, with D perhaps TRBD2 (5 bases). Germline-derived CDR1 and CDR2 are MDHEN and SYDVKM. Trimming took off 4 bases at V and 2 bases at J, with 12 bases between the two ends. The length of the CDR3 is 15 residues. This chain's CDR3 is CASSSPSIAYNEQFF. The CDR3 DNA reads as TGTGCCAGCAGTTCCCCTAGCATCGCCTACAATGAGCAGTTCTTC.

This chain uses TRBV5-1 with TRBJ2-7; tentative D call: TRBD2 (6 bases). This CDR3 region has 16 residues. From germline, CDR1 is SGHRS and CDR2 YFSETQ. Trimming stripped 0 bases from V and 3 bases from J, with 16 bases between. The CDR3 spells CASSLDLVGGGYEQYF. DNA for the CDR3: TGCGCCAGCAGCTTGGACCTGGTGGGGGGAGGCTACGAGCAGTACTTC.